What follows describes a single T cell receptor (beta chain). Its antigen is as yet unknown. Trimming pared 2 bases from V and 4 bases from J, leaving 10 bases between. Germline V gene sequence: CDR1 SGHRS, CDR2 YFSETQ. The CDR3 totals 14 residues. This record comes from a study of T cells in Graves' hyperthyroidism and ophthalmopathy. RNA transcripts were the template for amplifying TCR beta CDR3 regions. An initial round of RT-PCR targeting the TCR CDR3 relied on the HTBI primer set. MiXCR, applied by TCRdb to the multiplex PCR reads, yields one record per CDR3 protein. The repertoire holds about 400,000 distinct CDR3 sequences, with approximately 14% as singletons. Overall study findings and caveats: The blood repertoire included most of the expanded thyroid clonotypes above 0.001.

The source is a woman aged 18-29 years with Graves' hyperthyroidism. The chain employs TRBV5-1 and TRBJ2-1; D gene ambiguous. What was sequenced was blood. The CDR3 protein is CASSFLAAYNEQFF. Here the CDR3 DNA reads TGCGCCAGCAGCTTCCTGGCAGCTTACAATGAGCAGTTCTTC.